These 18 T cell receptor beta chains share one sample of origin, sequenced in a study of T cell repertoires in cytomegalovirus infection. In TCRdb, the reads were re-called with MiXCR into one record per CDR3 protein. This table has a few hundred thousand distinct CDR3 sequences, 26% appearing once. The sequenced sample was PBMCs. Receptor source: a human donor in good health (CMV status not recorded). Some clones in this sample may be carry-over from other donors' samples.

This clonotype was picked up a small number of times. The genes are TRBV5-1 and TRBJ2-1; TRBD1 matches 11 bases. Germline CDR1 SGHRS, CDR2 YFSETQ. With V trimmed by 4 bases and J by 9 bases, 9 bases remained unmatched. The CDR3 runs 15 residues. The CDR3 nucleotides are TGCGCCAGCAGCGCCGGACAGGGGGCTCTAGGTGAGCAGTTCTTC. It yields the protein CASSAGQGALGEQFF.

Details on this clonotype: A single base separates this from a much larger clone, so it may be a read error. The genes are TRBV10-3 and TRBJ2-3; maybe TRBD2 (5 bases). The CDR3 contains 16 residues. V shed 2 bases and J shed 2 bases, with 14 bases lying between them. Germline values: CDR1 ENHRY, CDR2 SYGVKD. CDR3 protein: CAISEGRTPATDTQYF. CDR3 DNA: TGTGCCATCAGTGAGGGGCGGACTCCGGCCACAGATACGCAGTATTTT.

This clonotype has only a few counts. The chain links TRBV27 to TRBJ2-3; D possibly corresponds to TRBD1 (6 bases). Trimming removed 8 bases from V and 2 bases from J, with 11 bases in between. Germline CDR1 and CDR2: MNHEY and SMNVEV (reference sequence). The length of the CDR3 is 13 residues. This CDR3 is CASCRDNTDTQYF. In nucleotides, the CDR3 is TGTGCCAGCTGCCGGGACAACACAGATACGCAGTATTTT.

The chain joins TRBV18 to TRBJ1-1; possibly TRBD1 for D (5 bases). The germline V and J ends were trimmed by 3 bases and 1 base, with 12 bases remaining between them. CDR1 and CDR2 from the germline V gene are KGHSH and LQKENI. This CDR3 region has 15 residues. The CDR3 region has the DNA TGTGCCAGCTCACCCCAACGACAGCAGAACACTGAAGCTTTCTTT. Its protein product is CASSPQRQQNTEAFF.

The V gene is TRBV6-6, the J gene TRBJ1-5; unclear D gene. Per germline, CDR1 MNHNY and CDR2 SVGAGI (reference sequence). Trimming took 6 bases from V and 6 from J, leaving 9 bases between them. The CDR3 consists of 12 residues. CDR3 coding DNA: TGTGCCAGCAGAGGGTTTGGTCAGCCCCAGCATTTT. Residues: CASRGFGQPQHF.

In DNA, the CDR3 is TGTGCCAGCAGCTTACCTCTAACCAATACGCAGTATTTT. Encoded protein: CASSLPLTNTQYF. The V call is TRBV7-2, the J call TRBJ2-3; the D is unclear. From germline, CDR1 is SGHTA and CDR2 FQGNSA. V lost 2 bases, J lost 7 bases, and 10 bases lay in between. The CDR3 extends over 13 amino acids.

The chain employs TRBV12-3 or TRBV12-4 and TRBJ1-5; possible D gene TRBD1, 5 bases. This CDR3 region has 13 residues. Trimming cost V 6 bases and J 8 bases, with 14 bases left between them. DNA of the CDR3: TGTGCCAGCAGCGTCAGGGTGAGGGAGCCCCAGCATTTT. Its protein product is CASSVRVREPQHF.

This clonotype was observed a handful of times. This sequence joins TRBV29-1 and TRBJ2-7; 7 positions match TRBD1. There are 13 residues in the CDR3. After removal of 4 bases from V and 0 bases from J, the junction contained 3 bases not matched to a gene. The germline CDR1 and CDR2 sequences are SQVTM and ANQGSEA. The CDR3 loop reads CSVATGASYEQYF. The DNA for the CDR3 is TGCAGCGTTGCCACAGGGGCCTCCTACGAGCAGTACTTC.

In its sample, this clonotype was seen many times. V and J are TRBV7-6 and TRBJ2-7; 8 bases are a match to TRBD1. The CDR3 has 14 residues. Trimming cost V 8 bases and J 7 bases; bases outside gene matches: 13. Germline V gene lookup returns CDR1 SGHVS and CDR2 FNYEAQ. The CDR3 nucleotides read TGTGCCAGCCTCGGAGGGGCAGGGGGCAATGAGCAGTACTTC. The encoded protein is CASLGGAGGNEQYF.

This chain links TRBV30 with TRBJ2-2, with a possible D match to TRBD1 (5 bases). The length of the CDR3 is 16 residues. Looked up from germline, CDR1 is GTSNPN and CDR2 is SVGIG (reference sequence). With 2 bases removed from V and 1 base from J, the gap between germline ends came to 14 bases. CDR3 DNA: TGTGCCTGGAGTCCCTTCAGGGAAATGAACACCGGGGAGCTGTTTTTT. Encoded protein: CAWSPFREMNTGELFF.

This clonotype came up many times. The CDR3 DNA sequence: TGTGCCAGCAGTTACGGACAGCCTGGGGAGCTGTTTTTT. The encoded protein is CASSYGQPGELFF. V is TRBV7-2 and J is TRBJ2-2; TRBD1 is a possible D gene (6 bases). This CDR3 is built from 13 residues. In germline, CDR1 is SGHTA, CDR2 FQGNSA. V lost 6 bases to trimming and J lost 8 bases, with 13 bases between them.

J is TRBJ2-5 and V is TRBV12-3 or TRBV12-4; the D is unclear. The V end was cut by 5 bases, the J end by 4 bases, with 8 bases between. This CDR3 contains 12 residues. The CDR3 sequence: CASSPQLETQYF. DNA of the CDR3: TGTGCCAGCAGTCCACAGTTAGAGACCCAGTACTTC.

There are many counts of this clonotype. CDR3 bases: TGTGCCAGCAGCGAGACTCCAATTAACACCGGGGAGCTGTTTTTT. Translated, it gives CASSETPINTGELFF. V gene TRBV7-2 combines with J gene TRBJ2-2; D gene unclear. Germline CDR1 and CDR2: SGHTA and FQGNSA. Trimming stripped 5 bases from V and 2 bases from J, with 12 bases between. This CDR3 comprises 15 residues.

The chain carries TRBV29-1 and TRBJ2-4, with D maybe TRBD1 (5 bases). This CDR3 region has 13 residues. Germline lookup yields CDR1 SQVTM and CDR2 ANQGSEA. V gave up 6 bases and J gave up 0 bases, with 9 bases separating them. The chain's CDR3 is CSVADRAKNIQYF. In DNA form, the CDR3 reads TGCAGCGTAGCTGACAGAGCCAAAAACATTCAGTACTTC.

This clonotype was found a few times. V gene TRBV19 combines with J gene TRBJ2-1; D may be TRBD2 (6 bases). Germline CDR1 reads LNHDA; CDR2 reads SQIVND (reference sequence). The CDR3 covers 13 residues. V was pared by 7 bases and J by 5 bases, with 12 bases between. The DNA for the CDR3 is TGTGCCAGTACCCTCGGACTAAACAATGAGCAGTTCTTC. This gives the protein CASTLGLNNEQFF.

This clonotype was observed a few times. V gene TRBV7-9 combines with J gene TRBJ2-3; D call uncertain. Looked up from germline, CDR1 is SEHNR and CDR2 is FQNEAQ (reference sequence). The CDR3 loop spans 17 amino acids. V lost 0 bases and J 4 bases, leaving 17 bases between the germline ends. In DNA, the CDR3 is TGTGCCAGCAGCTTAGCAGGTCGTCTGGAGAAGGCAGATACGCAGTATTTT. Translated, it gives CASSLAGRLEKADTQYF.

This clonotype was observed a handful of times. The chain uses TRBV7-6 and TRBJ2-1, with 9 positions matching TRBD2. Unmatched junction bases numbered 11, after V lost 9 bases and J lost 2 bases. CDR1 SGHVS and CDR2 FNYEAQ come from the germline V gene. This CDR3 contains 16 residues. The CDR3 nucleotides read TGTGCCAGTAGGAGAGCGGGAGGAAACCCCTACAATGAGCAGTTCTTC. Protein sequence: CASRRAGGNPYNEQFF.

The chain recombines TRBV12-3 or TRBV12-4 with TRBJ2-1; 10 bases are a match to TRBD2. The CDR3 sequence is 16 residues long. J was trimmed by 8 bases and V by 4 bases; bases with no gene match: 11. In DNA, the CDR3 is TGTGCCAGCAGTTGGGGGGCTAGCGGGAGTGCCCATGAGCAGTTCTTC. Encoded protein: CASSWGASGSAHEQFF.